This TCR beta chain emerged from a study of vaccination effects on CD4 cells after COVID-19. Profiling relied on immunoSEQ multiplex PCR, and the TCRdb table lists in-frame clones only, not all of them. The sample includes about 22,000 clones, roughly 73% of them seen just once. On this clone: Its antigen is unidentified.

Within the ViraFEST assay, antigen-specific CD4+ T cells underwent expansion with viral peptide pools prior to sequencing. Isolating CD4+ T cells followed less than 12 days of culture. Participants were given two doses of BNT162b2 or mRNA-1273 vaccine. Vaccine recipients, nucleocapsid antibody negative, had no prior SARS-CoV-2 infection. The germline CDR1 and CDR2 sequences are KGHSH and LQKENI. V was clipped by 5 bases and J by 3 bases; unmatched bases: 8. The CDR3 runs 16 residues. This receptor was taken from a human donor who received a COVID-19 vaccine. The sequences come from CD4+ T cells from PBMCs cultured with HCoV-NL63 spike peptides, collected after COVID-19 vaccination. V gene TRBV18 combines with J gene TRBJ2-1; 9 bases match TRBD2. The CDR3: CASSSRLAELYNEQFF. The CDR3 DNA follows: TGTGCCAGCTCATCGCGACTAGCGGAACTCTACAATGAGCAGTTCTTC.